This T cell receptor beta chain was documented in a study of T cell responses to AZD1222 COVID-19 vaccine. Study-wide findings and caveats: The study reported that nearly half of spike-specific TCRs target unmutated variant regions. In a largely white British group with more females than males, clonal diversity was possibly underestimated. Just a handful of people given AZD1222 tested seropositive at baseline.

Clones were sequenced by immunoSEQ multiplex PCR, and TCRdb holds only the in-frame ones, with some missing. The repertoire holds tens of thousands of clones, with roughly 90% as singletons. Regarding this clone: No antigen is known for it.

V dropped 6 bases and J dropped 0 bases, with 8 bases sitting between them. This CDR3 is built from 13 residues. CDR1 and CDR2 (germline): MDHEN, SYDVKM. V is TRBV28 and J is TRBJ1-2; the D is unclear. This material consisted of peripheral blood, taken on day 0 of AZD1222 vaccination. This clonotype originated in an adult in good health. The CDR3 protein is CASSFDANYGYTF. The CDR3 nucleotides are TGTGCCAGCAGCTTTGATGCTAACTATGGCTACACCTTC.